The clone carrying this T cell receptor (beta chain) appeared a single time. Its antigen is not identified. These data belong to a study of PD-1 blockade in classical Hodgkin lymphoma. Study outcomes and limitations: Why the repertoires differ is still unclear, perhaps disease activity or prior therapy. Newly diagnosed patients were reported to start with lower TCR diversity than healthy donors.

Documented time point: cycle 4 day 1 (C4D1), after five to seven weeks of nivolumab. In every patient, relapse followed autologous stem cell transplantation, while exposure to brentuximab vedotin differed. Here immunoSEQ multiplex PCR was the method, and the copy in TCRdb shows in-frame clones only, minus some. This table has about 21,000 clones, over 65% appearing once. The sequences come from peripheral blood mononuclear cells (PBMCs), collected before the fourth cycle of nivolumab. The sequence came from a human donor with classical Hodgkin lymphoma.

CDR3 bases: TGTGCCAGCTCACCGACCGAAACCAGCTCTGGAAACACCATATATTTT. As protein: CASSPTETSSGNTIYF. The rearrangement joins TRBV18 to TRBJ1-3; no clear D gene. CDR1 is KGHSH, CDR2 LQKENI, per germline. Trimming left V 3 bases short and J 0 bases short, with 12 bases between. CDR3 length equals 16 residues.